A selection of T cell receptor beta chains follows, all from one sample in a study of T-cell reconstitution after alpha-beta-depleted transplantation in children. One entry per CDR3 protein results from TCRdb running MiXCR on the PCR reads. The repertoire holds 9,200 or so distinct CDR3 sequences, with around 14% as singletons. The sequencing used PBMCs, mostly from graft donor cells, collected 60 days after TCRalphabeta/CD19-depleted stem cell transplant. These receptor sequences come from a male patient aged 5 to 17 who had a stem cell transplant for acute lymphoblastic leukemia, so the T cells may come from the graft donor. CDR3s include the opening cysteine and the closing phenylalanine or tryptophan. The D gene is left open where the match is weak. The size of a clone is reported for some rows only, either as once, few or many, or as a class for expanded clones.

abundance,len,d_gene,j_gene,v_gene,CDR3aa,CDR3nt
many,15,NA,TRBJ2-1,TRBV20-1,CSASRGASSYNEQFF,TGCAGTGCTAGTCGGGGGGCCAGCTCCTACAATGAGCAGTTCTTC
NA,14,NA,TRBJ2-7,TRBV29-1,CSVEERLSGTPYHF,TGCAGCGTTGAAGAAAGGCTCTCAGGGACACCTTACCACTTC
many,15,TRBD2,TRBJ2-3,TRBV20-1,CSAPPGGGAGDTQYF,TGCAGTGCCCCACCGGGCGGGGGGGCCGGAGATACGCAGTATTTT
many,14,NA,TRBJ1-1,TRBV11-2,CASSLDPKGTEAFF,TGTGCCAGCAGCTTAGATCCCAAAGGGACTGAAGCTTTCTTT
NA,13,NA,TRBJ2-7,TRBV20-1,CSARDPDTYEQYF,TGCAGTGCTAGAGATCCCGATACCTACGAGCAGTACTTC
NA,15,TRBD1,TRBJ1-2,TRBV7-2,CASTLRAGGLYGYTF,TGTGCCAGCACCTTGAGGGCAGGGGGCCTGTATGGCTACACCTTC
few,14,NA,TRBJ1-4,TRBV15,CATASTTTNEKLFF,TGTGCCACCGCTTCGACAACAACTAATGAAAAACTGTTTTTT
many,15,TRBD1,TRBJ2-1,TRBV12-3/TRBV12-4,CASSPDRGPYNEQFF,TGTGCCAGCAGTCCGGACAGGGGCCCCTACAATGAGCAGTTCTTC
many,17,NA,TRBJ2-3,TRBV7-9,CASSLATSRASTDTQYF,TGTGCCAGCAGCTTAGCGACATCTCGAGCTAGCACAGATACGCAGTATTTT
medium-sized,14,NA,TRBJ2-1,TRBV5-1,CASSSVKAGQVQFF,TGCGCCAGCAGCTCCGTAAAGGCGGGCCAGGTCCAGTTCTTC
many,15,NA,TRBJ2-5,TRBV7-9,CASSLAPGGRETQYF,TGTGCCAGCAGCTTAGCTCCGGGGGGCAGGGAGACCCAGTACTTC
many,14,TRBD1,TRBJ2-4,TRBV5-1,CASSFGTGENIQYF,TGCGCCAGCAGCTTCGGGACAGGGGAAAACATTCAGTACTTC
many,13,NA,TRBJ1-5,TRBV5-1,CASSLDGVWPQHF,TGCGCCAGCAGCTTGGATGGGGTCTGGCCCCAGCATTTT
NA,14,NA,TRBJ2-1,TRBV5-4,CASSLVPSSNEQFF,TGTGCCAGCAGCTTGGTCCCCAGTTCCAATGAGCAGTTCTTC
NA,15,TRBD2,TRBJ2-2,TRBV20-1,CSVAGTSGRGGELFF,TGCAGTGTGGCCGGGACTAGCGGGAGAGGAGGGGAGCTGTTTTTT
many,15,NA,TRBJ2-3,TRBV7-9,CASSKWVRDPDTQYF,TGTGCCAGCAGCAAATGGGTCAGGGACCCAGATACGCAGTATTTT
many,15,NA,TRBJ1-5,TRBV12-3/TRBV12-4,CASSLGQLKNQPQHF,TGTGCCAGCAGTCTCGGACAGCTCAAAAATCAGCCCCAGCATTTT
many,15,NA,TRBJ2-7,TRBV6-5,CASSYGRLGRYEQYF,TGTGCCAGCAGTTACGGGAGACTAGGTCGCTACGAGCAGTACTTC
many,20,TRBD2,TRBJ2-1,TRBV27,CASSFSRGRWEGLAYNEQFF,TGTGCCAGCAGTTTTAGTCGGGGCCGCTGGGAGGGGCTCGCCTACAATGAGCAGTTCTTC
many,14,NA,TRBJ1-5,TRBV7-2,CASSDRGVNQPQHF,TGTGCCAGCAGCGATCGGGGGGTTAATCAGCCCCAGCATTTT
medium-sized,14,NA,TRBJ2-1,TRBV7-3,CASSLTSSYNEQFF,TGTGCCAGCTCGTTGACCAGCTCCTACAATGAGCAGTTCTTC
many,13,NA,TRBJ2-7,TRBV14,CASSRQRSYEQYF,TGTGCCAGCAGCCGACAGAGATCCTACGAGCAGTACTTC
many,14,NA,TRBJ2-3,TRBV7-6,CASSLTHQADTQYF,TGTGCCAGCAGCTTAACTCACCAGGCAGATACGCAGTATTTT
many,15,NA,TRBJ1-4,TRBV10-2,CASSEGDATNEKLFF,TGCGCCAGCAGTGAGGGGGACGCAACTAATGAAAAACTGTTTTTT
medium-sized,14,NA,TRBJ1-1,TRBV7-9,CASSLIQGNTEAFF,TGTGCCAGCAGCTTAATACAGGGAAACACTGAAGCTTTCTTT
NA,13,NA,TRBJ2-3,TRBV4-1,CASSQVTAGAQYF,TGCGCCAGCAGCCAAGTGACGGCAGGGGCGCAGTATTTT